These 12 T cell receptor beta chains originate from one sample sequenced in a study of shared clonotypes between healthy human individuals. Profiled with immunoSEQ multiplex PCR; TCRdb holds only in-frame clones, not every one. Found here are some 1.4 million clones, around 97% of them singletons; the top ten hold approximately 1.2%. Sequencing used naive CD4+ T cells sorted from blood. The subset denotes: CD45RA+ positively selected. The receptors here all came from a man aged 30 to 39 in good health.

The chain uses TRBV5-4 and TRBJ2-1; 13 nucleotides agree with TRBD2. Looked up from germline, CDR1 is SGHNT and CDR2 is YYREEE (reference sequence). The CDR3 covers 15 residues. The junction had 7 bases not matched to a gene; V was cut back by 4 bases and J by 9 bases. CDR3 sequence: CASSVTSGRAREQFF. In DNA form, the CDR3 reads TGTGCCAGCAGCGTTACTAGCGGGAGGGCCCGTGAGCAGTTCTTC. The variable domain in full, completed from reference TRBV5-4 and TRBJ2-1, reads ETGVTQSPTHLIKTRGQQVTLRCSSQSGHNTVSWYQQALGQGPQFIFQYYREEENGRGNFPPRFSGLQFPNYSSELNVNALELDDSALYLCASSVTSGRAREQFFGPGTRLTVL.

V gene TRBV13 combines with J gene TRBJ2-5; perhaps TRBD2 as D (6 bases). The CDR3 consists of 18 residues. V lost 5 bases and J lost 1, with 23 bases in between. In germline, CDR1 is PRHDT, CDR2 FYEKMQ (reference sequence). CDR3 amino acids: CASSPGIVQRAPQETQYF. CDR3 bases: TGTGCCAGCAGCCCAGGAATAGTCCAGCGGGCCCCCCAAGAGACCCAGTACTTC.

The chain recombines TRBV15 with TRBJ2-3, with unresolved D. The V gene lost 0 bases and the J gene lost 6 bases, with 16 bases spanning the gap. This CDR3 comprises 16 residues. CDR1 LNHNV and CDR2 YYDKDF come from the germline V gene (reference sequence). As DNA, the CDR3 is TGTGCCACCAGCAGAGAGATCCTTCCGCCACGGGATACGCAGTATTTT. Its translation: CATSREILPPRDTQYF. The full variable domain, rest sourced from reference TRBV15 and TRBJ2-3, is DAMVIQNPRYQVTQFGKPVTLSCSQTLNHNVMYWYQQKSSQAPKLLFHYYDKDFNNEADTPDNFQSRRPNTSFCFLDIRSPGLGDTAMYLCATSREILPPRDTQYFGPGTRLTVL.

The CDR3 region has the DNA TGCGCCAGCAGCCGAATCGGGACAGCCGCGGAGCAGTACTTC. Encoded protein: CASSRIGTAAEQYF. The genes are TRBV4-1 and TRBJ2-7; 7 bases are a match to TRBD1. CDR1 and CDR2 from the germline V gene are MGHRA and YSYEKL. With V trimmed by 4 bases and J by 7 bases, 10 bases remained unmatched. The CDR3 runs 14 residues.

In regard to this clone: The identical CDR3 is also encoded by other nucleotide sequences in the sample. The CDR3 sequence is CASSPGPGANVLTF. The DNA for the CDR3 is TGTGCCAGCTCACCGGGCCCTGGGGCCAACGTCCTGACTTTC. V and J are TRBV18 and TRBJ2-6, with D unclear. Trimming stripped 3 bases from V and 2 bases from J, with 5 bases between. From germline, CDR1 is KGHSH and CDR2 LQKENI. The CDR3 consists of 14 residues.

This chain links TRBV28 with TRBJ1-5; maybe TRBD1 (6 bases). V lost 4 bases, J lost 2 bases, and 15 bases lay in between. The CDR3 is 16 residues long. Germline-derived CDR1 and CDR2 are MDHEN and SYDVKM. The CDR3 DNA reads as TGTGCCAGCAGTTACCCCACGGGGGCCGGCAATCAGCCCCAGCATTTT. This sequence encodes CASSYPTGAGNQPQHF.

CDR3 nucleotide sequence: TGCGCCAGCAGCGGACCGCAGGGCGGAGGTGAAAAACTGTTTTTT. As protein: CASSGPQGGGEKLFF. The V and J genes are TRBV5-1 and TRBJ1-4; tentatively, D is TRBD1 (5 bases). Germline CDR1 reads SGHRS; CDR2 reads YFSETQ. Trimming pared 4 bases from V and 7 bases from J, leaving 17 bases between. This CDR3 region has 15 residues.

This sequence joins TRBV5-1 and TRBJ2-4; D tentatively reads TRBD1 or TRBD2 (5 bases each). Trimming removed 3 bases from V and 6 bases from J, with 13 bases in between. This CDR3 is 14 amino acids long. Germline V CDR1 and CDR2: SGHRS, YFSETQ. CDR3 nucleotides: TGCGCCAGCAGCTCCCGGGACGGAGGAAACATTCAGTACTTC. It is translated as CASSSRDGGNIQYF.

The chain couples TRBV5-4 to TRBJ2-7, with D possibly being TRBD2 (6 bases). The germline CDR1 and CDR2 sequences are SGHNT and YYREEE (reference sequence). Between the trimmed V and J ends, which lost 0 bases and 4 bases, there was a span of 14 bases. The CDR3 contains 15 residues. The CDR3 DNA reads TGTGCCAGCAGCTTGGGGGTTGGGGGGACTTACGAGCAGTACTTC. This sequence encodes CASSLGVGGTYEQYF.

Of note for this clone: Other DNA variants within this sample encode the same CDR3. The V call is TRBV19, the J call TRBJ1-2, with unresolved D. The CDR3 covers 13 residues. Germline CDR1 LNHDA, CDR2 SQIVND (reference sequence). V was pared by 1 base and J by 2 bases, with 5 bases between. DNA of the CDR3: TGTGCCAGTAGTATAGGAGAGAACTATGGCTACACCTTC. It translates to CASSIGENYGYTF.

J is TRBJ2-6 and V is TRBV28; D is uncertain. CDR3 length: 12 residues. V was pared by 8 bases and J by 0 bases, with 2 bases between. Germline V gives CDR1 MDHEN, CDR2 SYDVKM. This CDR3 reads CASDSGANVLTF. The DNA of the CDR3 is TGTGCCAGCGACTCTGGGGCCAACGTCCTGACTTTC.

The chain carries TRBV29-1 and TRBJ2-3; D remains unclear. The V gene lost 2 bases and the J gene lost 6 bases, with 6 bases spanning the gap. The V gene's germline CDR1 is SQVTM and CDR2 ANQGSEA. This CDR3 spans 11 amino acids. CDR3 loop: CSVEYVDTQYF. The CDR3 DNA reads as TGCAGCGTTGAATATGTGGATACGCAGTATTTT.